This is a list of T cell receptor beta chains from one sample in a study of T-cell memory formation after mild COVID-19. MiXCR was run by TCRdb on the 5' RACE reads, yielding one entry per CDR3 protein. The sample lists 550,000 to 650,000 distinct CDR3 sequences; around a sixth were seen once. Sequenced material: PBMCs or a T cell subset sorted from them (not recorded which). The receptors were sampled from an adult woman who had mild COVID-19 (a few samples of this study predate the infection). Cell type and time point are not known. The CDR3 runs from the conserved cysteine through the conserved F or W. Fields, in order: J gene, V gene, D gene, clone size, CDR3 protein, CDR3 DNA. The D gene is left open where the match is weak. Only some rows state a clone size, as once, few, many or a class for expanded clones.

>TRBJ1-3|TRBV5-1|.|.
CASSVDRSNTIYF
TGCGCCAGCAGCGTAGACAGGTCAAACACCATATATTTT
>TRBJ2-1|TRBV7-9|.|many
CASSPSPRNEQFF
TGTGCCAGCAGCCCCTCTCCGCGCAATGAGCAGTTCTTC
>TRBJ2-3|TRBV5-1|TRBD2|many
CASSLTSGAPLRTDTQYF
TGCGCCAGCAGCTTGACTAGCGGGGCTCCTCTCCGCACAGATACGCAGTATTTT
>TRBJ1-6|TRBV20-1|TRBD1|.
CSATGEQGSYNSPLHF
TGCAGTGCTACCGGGGAACAGGGGTCCTATAATTCACCCCTCCACTTT
>TRBJ2-7|TRBV18|TRBD2|few
CASSHRTSDYEQYF
TGTGCCAGCTCGCACCGGACTAGCGACTACGAGCAGTACTTC
>TRBJ2-1|TRBV20-1|.|many
CSAASLGRSYNEQFF
TGCAGTGCAGCTTCATTGGGACGCTCCTACAATGAGCAGTTCTTC
>TRBJ2-1|TRBV11-3|.|few
CASSLEAGISYNEQFF
TGTGCCAGCAGCTTAGAGGCAGGTATCTCCTACAATGAGCAGTTCTTC
>TRBJ2-7|TRBV10-2|TRBD2|few
CASSEWAGGPYEQYF
TGCGCCAGCAGTGAGTGGGCGGGAGGGCCCTACGAGCAGTACTTC
>TRBJ2-5|TRBV7-9|TRBD2|many
CASSSSGAQETQYF
TGTGCCAGCAGTTCCAGCGGGGCTCAAGAGACCCAGTACTTC
>TRBJ2-5|TRBV9|TRBD2|.
CASSVGLAGIRETQYF
TGTGCCAGCAGCGTAGGTCTAGCGGGGATCCGAGAGACCCAGTACTTC
>TRBJ1-1|TRBV21-1|.|few
CASSIEEGGGTEAFF
TGTGCCAGCAGCATCGAAGAGGGAGGGGGGACTGAAGCTTTCTTT
>TRBJ2-3|TRBV29-1|TRBD2|few
CSVAASGSTDTQYF
TGCAGCGTTGCAGCTAGCGGGAGCACAGATACGCAGTATTTT
>TRBJ2-1|TRBV20-1|TRBD2|few
CSAWTSGASSYNEQFF
TGCAGTGCGTGGACTAGCGGGGCCAGCTCCTACAATGAGCAGTTCTTC
>TRBJ2-1|TRBV13|TRBD2|.
CASSTRGLAENNEQFF
TGTGCCAGCAGCACAAGGGGACTAGCGGAGAACAATGAGCAGTTCTTC
>TRBJ2-1|TRBV20-1|TRBD2|few
CSASRLAGAGEQFF
TGCAGTGCTAGCCGTCTAGCGGGGGCGGGGGAGCAGTTCTTC
>TRBJ2-3|TRBV7-8|.|few
CASSLLSRAFTDTQYF
TGTGCCAGCAGCCTCCTTTCGCGGGCCTTCACAGATACGCAGTATTTT
>TRBJ1-2|TRBV20-1|.|many
CSARTTQLNYGYTF
TGCAGTGCTAGGACGACACAACTTAACTATGGCTACACCTTC
>TRBJ2-1|TRBV5-1|.|few
CASSLLADSYNEQFF
TGCGCCAGCAGCTTATTAGCGGACTCCTACAATGAGCAGTTCTTC
>TRBJ1-1|TRBV7-9|.|few
CASSADTEAFF
TGTGCCAGCAGCGCGGACACTGAAGCTTTCTTT
>TRBJ2-1|TRBV5-4|TRBD1|few
CASRTGTGVGGEQFF
TGTGCCAGCAGGACCGGGACAGGGGTAGGGGGTGAGCAGTTCTTC
>TRBJ2-2|TRBV2|TRBD1|few
CASIQGGYTGELFF
TGTGCCAGCATACAGGGGGGATACACCGGGGAGCTGTTTTTT
>TRBJ2-7|TRBV3-1|TRBD2|.
CASSRPGGYSYEQYF
TGTGCCAGCAGCCGCCCGGGGGGATACTCCTACGAGCAGTACTTC
>TRBJ1-1|TRBV3-1|.|.
CASSPRVQNTEAFF
TGTGCCAGCAGCCCTAGGGTGCAGAACACTGAAGCTTTCTTT
>TRBJ2-3|TRBV6-2/TRBV6-3|.|once
CASSFLQIADTQYF
TGTGCCAGCAGTTTCCTACAAATAGCAGATACGCAGTATTTT
>TRBJ2-3|TRBV5-1|TRBD1|.
CASSLTGVTDTQYF
TGCGCCAGCAGCTTGACAGGGGTCACAGATACGCAGTATTTT
>TRBJ1-2|TRBV6-1|.|.
CASSEGPVHSYYGYTF
TGTGCCAGCAGTGAAGGACCCGTCCACAGCTACTATGGCTACACCTTC
>TRBJ2-7|TRBV29-1|.|few
CSVAMSSYEQYF
TGCAGCGTTGCCATGAGCTCCTACGAGCAGTACTTC
>TRBJ2-1|TRBV7-6|.|.
CASSPRYRRDIIYNEQFF
TGTGCCAGCAGCCCTCGATACCGCCGGGACATCATTTACAATGAGCAGTTCTTC
>TRBJ1-1|TRBV7-9|.|.
CASSLRAENTEAFF
TGTGCCAGCAGCTTACGGGCAGAAAACACTGAAGCTTTCTTT
>TRBJ1-2|TRBV20-1|.|few
CSASYLGFLNRGYTF
TGCAGTGCTAGCTACCTGGGTTTTCTGAATCGGGGCTACACCTTC
>TRBJ2-1|TRBV11-1|TRBD2|.
CASSSSRSGGHQVYNEQFF
TGTGCCAGCAGCTCCTCGAGGAGCGGGGGCCATCAGGTCTACAATGAGCAGTTCTTC
>TRBJ1-6|TRBV3-1|TRBD1|.
CASSPDLTGQGPLHF
TGTGCCAGCAGCCCAGATCTAACGGGACAGGGGCCCCTCCACTTT
>TRBJ1-2|TRBV7-2|TRBD1|.
CASSLEGTGRPAGGYTF
TGTGCCAGCAGCTTAGAGGGGACAGGTCGCCCGGCGGGAGGCTACACCTTC
>TRBJ1-1|TRBV20-1|TRBD1|.
CSAIKGQGLTEAFF
TGCAGTGCAATTAAGGGACAGGGATTGACTGAAGCTTTCTTT
>TRBJ2-7|TRBV20-1|TRBD2|few
CSAKRDYEQYF
TGCAGTGCTAAGCGGGACTACGAGCAGTACTTC
>TRBJ2-2|TRBV24-1|.|few
CATSPDRPTGELFF
TGTGCCACCAGTCCGGACCGTCCAACCGGGGAGCTGTTTTTT
>TRBJ2-1|TRBV7-2|.|few
CASSFHFGWGGLTDRQFF
TGTGCCAGCAGCTTCCATTTCGGCTGGGGCGGGCTTACTGACAGGCAGTTCTTC
>TRBJ2-1|TRBV9|TRBD2|few
CASSVGDRSGSSYNEQFF
TGTGCCAGCAGCGTAGGGGATCGGAGCGGGAGCTCCTACAATGAGCAGTTCTTC
>TRBJ1-2|TRBV27|TRBD1|few
CASSSLTGSRFFGYTF
TGTGCCAGCAGTTCCCTGACAGGGTCTCGGTTCTTTGGCTACACCTTC
>TRBJ1-6|TRBV5-1|.|.
CASCRDDSPLHF
TGCGCCAGCTGCCGGGACGATTCACCCCTCCACTTT
>TRBJ2-1|TRBV7-6|.|.
CASSLMVTSYNEQFF
TGTGCCAGCAGCTTAATGGTTACCTCCTACAATGAGCAGTTCTTC
>TRBJ2-7|TRBV7-6|TRBD2|.
CASSRLAGYEQYF
TGTGCCAGCAGTCGACTAGCGGGCTACGAGCAGTACTTC
>TRBJ1-4|TRBV12-3/TRBV12-4|.|.
CASSYLEKLFF
TGTGCCAGCAGTTATTTGGAAAAACTGTTTTTT
>TRBJ1-1|TRBV30|.|few
CAWSVRVDTEAFF
TGTGCCTGGAGTGTAAGGGTGGACACTGAAGCTTTCTTT
>TRBJ2-7|TRBV6-2/TRBV6-3|.|.
CASREGTGEQYF
TGTGCCAGCAGGGAGGGCACGGGGGAGCAGTACTTC
>TRBJ2-2|TRBV6-5|.|few
CASTMRAGPGELFF
TGTGCCAGCACTATGCGGGCGGGACCCGGGGAGCTGTTTTTT
>TRBJ2-1|TRBV20-1|TRBD1|.
CSAVQGSANEQFF
TGCAGTGCAGTACAGGGGTCTGCGAATGAGCAGTTCTTC
>TRBJ2-1|TRBV12-3/TRBV12-4|TRBD2|.
CASSLLAGLGDEQFF
TGTGCCAGCAGCTTACTAGCGGGGTTAGGTGATGAGCAGTTCTTC
>TRBJ1-2|TRBV4-3|.|few
CASSRGEYGYTF
TGCGCCAGCAGCAGGGGAGAATATGGCTACACCTTC
>TRBJ2-3|TRBV2|TRBD2|.
CASSEAPLREVTLFTDTQYF
TGTGCCAGCAGTGAAGCGCCTCTGCGGGAGGTAACTCTATTCACAGATACGCAGTATTTT
>TRBJ2-1|TRBV7-6|.|few
CASSLGPGRGVNEQFF
TGTGCCAGCAGCTTAGGTCCCGGTAGAGGGGTCAATGAGCAGTTCTTC
>TRBJ1-1|TRBV3-1|TRBD1|few
CASSQAGTGGLTTEAFF
TGTGCCAGCAGCCAGGCCGGGACAGGGGGCCTGACCACTGAAGCTTTCTTT
>TRBJ2-2|TRBV7-6|.|.
CASSQRRGRGDRGELFF
TGTGCCAGCAGCCAGAGACGGGGCAGAGGAGACCGCGGGGAGCTGTTTTTT
>TRBJ1-1|TRBV6-5|TRBD1|.
CASRLRDRASEAFF
TGTGCCAGCAGACTCCGGGACAGGGCATCCGAAGCTTTCTTT